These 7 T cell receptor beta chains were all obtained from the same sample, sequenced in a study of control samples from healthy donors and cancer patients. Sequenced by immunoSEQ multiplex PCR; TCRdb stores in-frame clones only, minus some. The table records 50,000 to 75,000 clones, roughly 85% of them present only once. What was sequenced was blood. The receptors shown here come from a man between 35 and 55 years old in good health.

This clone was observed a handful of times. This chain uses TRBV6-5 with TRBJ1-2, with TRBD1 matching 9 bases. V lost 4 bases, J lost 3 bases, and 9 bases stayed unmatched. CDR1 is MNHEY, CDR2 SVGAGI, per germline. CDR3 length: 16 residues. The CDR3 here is CASSSRQGVFDYGYTF. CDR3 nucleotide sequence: TGTGCCAGCAGTTCTAGACAGGGGGTGTTTGACTATGGCTACACCTTC.

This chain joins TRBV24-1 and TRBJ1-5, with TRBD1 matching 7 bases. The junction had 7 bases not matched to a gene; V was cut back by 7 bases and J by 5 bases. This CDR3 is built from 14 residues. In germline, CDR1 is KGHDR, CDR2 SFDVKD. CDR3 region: CATSGDSSDQPQHF. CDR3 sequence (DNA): TGTGCCACCAGCGGGGACAGCAGCGATCAGCCCCAGCATTTT.

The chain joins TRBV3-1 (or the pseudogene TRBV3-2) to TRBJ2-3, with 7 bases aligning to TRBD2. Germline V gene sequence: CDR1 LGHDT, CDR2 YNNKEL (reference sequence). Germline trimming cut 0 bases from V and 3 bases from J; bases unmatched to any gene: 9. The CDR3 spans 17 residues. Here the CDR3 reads CASSQDTRREYTDTQYF. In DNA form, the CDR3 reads TGTGCCAGCAGCCAAGATACGAGGCGGGAGTATACAGATACGCAGTATTTT.

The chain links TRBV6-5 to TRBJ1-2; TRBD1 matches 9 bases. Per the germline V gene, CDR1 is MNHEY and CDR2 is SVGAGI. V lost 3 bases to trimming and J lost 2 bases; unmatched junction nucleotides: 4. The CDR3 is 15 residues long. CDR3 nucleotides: TGTGCCAGCAGTTATGATGGGACAGGGAACTATGGCTACACCTTC. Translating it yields CASSYDGTGNYGYTF.

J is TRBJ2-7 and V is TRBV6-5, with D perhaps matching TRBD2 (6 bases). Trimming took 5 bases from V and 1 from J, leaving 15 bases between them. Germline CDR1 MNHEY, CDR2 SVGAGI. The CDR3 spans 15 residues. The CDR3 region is CASSPRGPPSYEQYF. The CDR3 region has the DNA TGTGCCAGCAGTCCGCGGGGACCGCCTTCCTACGAGCAGTACTTC.

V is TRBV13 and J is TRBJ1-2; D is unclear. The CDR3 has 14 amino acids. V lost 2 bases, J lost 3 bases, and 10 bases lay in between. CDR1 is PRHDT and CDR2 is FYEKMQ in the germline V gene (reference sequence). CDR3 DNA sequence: TGTGCCAGCAGCTTATACGGCCGGGACTATGGCTACACCTTC. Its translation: CASSLYGRDYGYTF.

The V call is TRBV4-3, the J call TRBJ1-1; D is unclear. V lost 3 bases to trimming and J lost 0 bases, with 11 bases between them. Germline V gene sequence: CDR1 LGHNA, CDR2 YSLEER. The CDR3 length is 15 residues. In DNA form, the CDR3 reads TGCGCCAGCAGCCAGTTTCCTAAGATGAACACTGAAGCTTTCTTT. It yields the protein CASSQFPKMNTEAFF.